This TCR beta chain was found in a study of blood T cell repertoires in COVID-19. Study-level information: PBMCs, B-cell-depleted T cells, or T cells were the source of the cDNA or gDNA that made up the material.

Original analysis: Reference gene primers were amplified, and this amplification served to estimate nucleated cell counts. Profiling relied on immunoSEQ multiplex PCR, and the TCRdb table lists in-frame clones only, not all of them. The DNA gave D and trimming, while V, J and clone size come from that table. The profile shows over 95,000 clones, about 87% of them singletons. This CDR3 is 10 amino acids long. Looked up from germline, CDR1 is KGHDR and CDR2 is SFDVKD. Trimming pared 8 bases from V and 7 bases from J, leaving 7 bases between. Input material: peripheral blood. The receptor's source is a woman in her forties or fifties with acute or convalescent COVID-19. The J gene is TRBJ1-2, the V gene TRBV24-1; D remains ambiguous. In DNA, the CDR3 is TGTGCCACCACTGCCGGTGGCTACACCTTC. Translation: CATTAGGYTF.